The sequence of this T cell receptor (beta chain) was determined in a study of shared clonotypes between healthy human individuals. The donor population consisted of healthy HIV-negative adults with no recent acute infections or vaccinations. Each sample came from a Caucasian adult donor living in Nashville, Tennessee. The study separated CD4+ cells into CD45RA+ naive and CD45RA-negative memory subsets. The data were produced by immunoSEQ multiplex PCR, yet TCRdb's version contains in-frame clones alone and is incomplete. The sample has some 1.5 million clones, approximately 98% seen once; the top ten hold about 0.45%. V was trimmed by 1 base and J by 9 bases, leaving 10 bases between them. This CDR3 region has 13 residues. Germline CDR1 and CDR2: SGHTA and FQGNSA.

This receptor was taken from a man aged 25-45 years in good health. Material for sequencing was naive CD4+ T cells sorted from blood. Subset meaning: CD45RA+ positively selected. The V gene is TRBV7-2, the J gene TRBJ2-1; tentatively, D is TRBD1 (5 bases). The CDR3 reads CASSLGQGGEQFF. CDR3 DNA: TGTGCCAGCAGCTTAGGGCAGGGCGGTGAGCAGTTCTTC.